A selection of T cell receptor beta chains follows, all from one sample in a study of blood T cell repertoires in COVID-19. The assay was immunoSEQ multiplex PCR, and TCRdb's table has in-frame clones only and misses some. The repertoire holds about 78,000 clones, with around 86% as singletons. The sample was peripheral blood. These receptors all stem from a woman aged 60-75 years with acute or convalescent COVID-19. Both conserved end residues are part of each CDR3. Each record gives: clone size, D gene, V gene, J gene, CDR3 protein, CDR3 DNA. A D gene is named only where the DNA matches it firmly. Size is omitted from some rows. Given values are once, few, many or a class for expanded clones.

-,TRBD1,TRBV5-1,TRBJ2-5,CASSYGQGQETQYF,TGCGCCAGCAGCTACGGACAGGGACAAGAGACCCAGTACTTC
-,TRBD2,TRBV5-5,TRBJ2-1,CASSQTSGPYNEQFF,TGTGCCAGCAGCCAGACTAGCGGGCCTTACAATGAGCAGTTCTTC
-,TRBD1,TRBV19,TRBJ1-4,CASSMWTGANEKLFF,TGTGCCAGTAGTATGTGGACAGGGGCTAATGAAAAACTGTTTTTT
-,-,TRBV7-2,TRBJ2-2,CASSFQFRTGELFF,TGTGCCAGCAGTTTCCAGTTCCGCACCGGGGAGCTGTTTTTT
-,TRBD2,TRBV5-1,TRBJ2-7,CASSLDGSGGPGSYEQYF,TGCGCCAGCAGCTTGGACGGTAGCGGGGGGCCGGGCTCCTACGAGCAGTACTTC
-,TRBD1,TRBV6-5,TRBJ1-2,CASSYGQGGGYGYTF,TGTGCCAGCAGTTACGGACAGGGGGGGGGCTATGGCTACACCTTC
-,TRBD2,TRBV28,TRBJ2-7,CASSPGTSGRHEQYF,TGTGCCAGCAGTCCGGGGACTAGCGGGAGGCACGAGCAGTACTTC
-,-,TRBV4-3,TRBJ1-1,CASSQDPGGGMITEAFF,TGCGCCAGCAGCCAAGATCCGGGAGGGGGGATGATCACTGAAGCTTTCTTT
once,-,TRBV28,TRBJ2-7,CASSLGGGGYEQYF,TGTGCCAGCAGTTTAGGGGGAGGAGGCTACGAGCAGTACTTC
-,TRBD1,TRBV27,TRBJ2-7,CASSPTGTAAYEQYF,TGTGCCAGCAGTCCCACCGGGACAGCGGCCTACGAGCAGTACTTC
-,TRBD2,TRBV28,TRBJ2-1,CASSSLAGNGDEQFF,TGTGCCAGCAGTTCCTTAGCGGGAAACGGCGATGAGCAGTTCTTC
-,-,TRBV27,TRBJ2-2,CASSPTPGQHTGELFF,TGTGCCAGCAGTCCTACTCCGGGACAACACACCGGGGAGCTGTTTTTT
-,-,TRBV6-2/TRBV6-3,TRBJ2-3,CASSYQPGTDTQYF,TGTGCCAGCAGTTACCAACCGGGGACAGATACGCAGTATTTT
-,TRBD2,TRBV9,TRBJ2-1,CASSVDNSGRNEQFF,TGTGCCAGCAGCGTAGATAATAGCGGGCGGAATGAGCAGTTCTTC
-,-,TRBV21-1,TRBJ2-5,CASSKVRTGSQETQYF,TGTGCCAGCAGCAAAGTGAGGACAGGTTCTCAAGAGACCCAGTACTTC
-,TRBD1,TRBV28,TRBJ1-1,CASSVVGGAPEAFF,TGTGCCAGCAGTGTAGTAGGGGGCGCACCTGAAGCTTTCTTT
once,TRBD2,TRBV19,TRBJ2-1,CASSPGTSGEQFF,TGTGCCAGTAGTCCCGGGACTAGCGGGGAGCAGTTCTTC
once,-,TRBV12-3/TRBV12-4,TRBJ2-1,CASSRTTYNEQFF,TGTGCCAGCAGTCGCACTACTTACAATGAGCAGTTCTTC
-,-,TRBV4-3,TRBJ2-5,CASSQEGRASRTETQYF,TGCGCCAGCAGCCAAGAGGGCAGGGCTAGTAGGACAGAGACCCAGTACTTC
-,-,TRBV11-3,TRBJ2-2,CASSLTTGELFF,TGTGCCAGCAGTCTCACTACCGGGGAGCTGTTTTTT
-,TRBD2,TRBV7-2,TRBJ2-1,CASSFTRTSRQFF,TGTGCCAGCAGCTTCACCCGGACTAGTCGGCAGTTCTTC
-,TRBD2,TRBV20-1,TRBJ2-3,CSASIAGGQSDTQYF,TGCAGTGCTAGTATAGCGGGGGGGCAATCAGATACGCAGTATTTT
-,TRBD1,TRBV7-2,TRBJ2-7,CASSPHRTGEGEQYF,TGTGCCAGCAGCCCCCACCGGACAGGGGAGGGCGAGCAGTACTTC
-,TRBD2,TRBV5-1,TRBJ2-2,CASRAGGLYTGELFF,TGCGCCAGCAGAGCGGGGGGGCTTTACACCGGGGAGCTGTTTTTT
-,-,TRBV28,TRBJ2-7,CASSALTRAGEQYF,TGTGCCAGCAGTGCCCTGACGCGGGCGGGCGAGCAGTACTTC
-,-,TRBV7-9,TRBJ2-7,CASSLSQAYSYEQYF,TGTGCCAGCAGCCTTTCACAGGCCTATTCCTACGAGCAGTACTTC
-,-,TRBV5-6,TRBJ1-1,CASSLNPTADTEAFF,TGTGCCAGCAGCTTGAACCCCACAGCTGACACTGAAGCTTTCTTT
-,TRBD1,TRBV28,TRBJ1-2,CASSSGQGGYGYTF,TGTGCCAGCAGTTCTGGACAGGGGGGATATGGCTACACCTTC
-,-,TRBV6-2/TRBV6-3,TRBJ2-7,CASSYGGGSYEQYF,TGTGCCAGCAGTTACGGGGGGGGCAGTTACGAGCAGTACTTC
-,-,TRBV10-3,TRBJ1-6,CATTQGSPLHF,TGTGCCACCACCCAGGGTTCACCCCTCCACTTT
-,TRBD2,TRBV9,TRBJ2-1,CASSVTAGSGNEQFF,TGTGCCAGCAGCGTCACAGCGGGATCGGGCAATGAGCAGTTCTTC
once,-,TRBV27,TRBJ2-5,CASSPTQETQYF,TGTGCCAGCAGTCCGACACAAGAGACCCAGTACTTC
-,TRBD1,TRBV18,TRBJ2-7,CASSPGTGATYEQYF,TGTGCCAGCTCACCCGGGACAGGGGCAACCTACGAGCAGTACTTC
few,-,TRBV4-2,TRBJ1-5,CASSPGVSNQPQHF,TGTGCCAGCAGCCCGGGGGTTAGCAATCAGCCCCAGCATTTT
once,TRBD1,TRBV19,TRBJ2-1,CASSPIDRGLYNEQFF,TGTGCCAGTAGTCCCATTGACAGGGGATTATACAATGAGCAGTTCTTC
-,TRBD1,TRBV2,TRBJ1-3,CASSVRAGGLSGNTIYF,TGTGCCAGCAGTGTTCGGGCAGGGGGTTTGTCTGGAAACACCATATATTTT
-,TRBD2,TRBV3-1/TRBV3-2,TRBJ2-1,CASSQRGGNEQFF,TGTGCCAGCAGCCAACGGGGGGGCAATGAGCAGTTCTTC
-,-,TRBV7-9,TRBJ2-1,CASTRFSKPDEQFF,TGTGCCAGCACCCGCTTCTCTAAGCCCGATGAGCAGTTCTTC
-,TRBD2,TRBV7-2,TRBJ2-7,CASSLVAGVRSYEQYF,TGTGCCAGCAGCTTAGTGGCGGGAGTAAGGTCCTACGAGCAGTACTTC
-,TRBD1,TRBV11-2,TRBJ2-7,CASSRDRGYEQYF,TGTGCCAGCAGCCGGGACAGGGGCTACGAGCAGTACTTC
-,TRBD1,TRBV5-1,TRBJ2-2,CASSWGTGQTGELFF,TGCGCCAGCAGCTGGGGGACAGGGCAAACCGGGGAGCTGTTTTTT
-,-,TRBV19,TRBJ2-7,CASSGGTVYEQYF,TGTGCCAGTAGTGGGGGGACAGTCTACGAGCAGTACTTC
-,TRBD1,TRBV28,TRBJ2-2,CASSLGQGASGELFF,TGTGCCAGCAGTTTGGGACAGGGGGCGAGCGGGGAGCTGTTTTTT
-,-,TRBV2,TRBJ1-1,CASTREPNTEAFF,TGTGCCAGCACTAGGGAGCCGAACACTGAAGCTTTCTTT
once,TRBD2,TRBV4-1,TRBJ2-3,CASSQTQRGGDTQYF,TGCGCCAGCAGCCAAACCCAGCGGGGCGGGGATACGCAGTATTTT
-,-,TRBV11-2,TRBJ2-7,CASSLLGWNEQYF,TGTGCCAGCAGCCTGCTCGGGTGGAACGAGCAGTACTTC
-,TRBD1,TRBV5-6,TRBJ1-2,CASSWDTGDYGYTF,TGTGCCAGCAGCTGGGATACAGGGGACTATGGCTACACCTTC
-,-,TRBV14,TRBJ2-7,CASSLTGVYEQYF,TGTGCCAGCAGCCTTACAGGAGTTTACGAGCAGTACTTC
-,TRBD2,TRBV7-2,TRBJ2-1,CASSSGTSGRRSSYNEQFF,TGTGCCAGCAGCTCTGGGACTAGCGGGCGCCGGAGCTCCTACAATGAGCAGTTCTTC
-,-,TRBV5-1,TRBJ1-1,CASSLGPGENTEAFF,TGCGCCAGCAGCTTGGGTCCCGGGGAGAACACTGAAGCTTTCTTT
-,TRBD2,TRBV5-4,TRBJ2-1,CASSASGGGYNEQFF,TGTGCCAGCAGCGCAAGCGGGGGAGGCTACAATGAGCAGTTCTTC